This T cell receptor beta chain was found in a study of persistence of HIV-infected CD4 T cells. About the study: Suppressive ART had lasted a median of approximately 8 years.

An overlapping HIV-1 Gag peptide pool stimulated these cells at about 0.94 ug/peptide/mL. Memory cells lacking CD40L and CD69 with high CD45RO were sorted. In regard to this clone: What it recognizes is unknown.

V was trimmed by 3 bases and J by 0 bases, leaving 7 bases between them. Germline V CDR1 and CDR2: SGHVS, FNYEAQ. The CDR3 has 14 amino acids. The immunoSEQ assay was version 4, run in survey mode. The assay was immunoSEQ multiplex PCR, and TCRdb's table has in-frame clones only and misses some. This table holds 50,000 to 65,000 clones, 70% to 75% found once. The sequencing here drew on CD4+ T cells sorted from PBMCs after approximately 20-hour stimulation, taken from a patient who received antiretroviral therapy. The chain has TRBV7-6 and TRBJ2-3; D is uncertain. The TCR comes from an adult man with HIV who was CMV-seropositive. The CDR3 coding sequence is TGTGCCAGCAGCTTTCCTAGTAGCACAGATACGCAGTATTTT. This encodes CASSFPSSTDTQYF.